The clone carrying this T cell receptor beta chain was observed a handful of times. The sample belongs to a study of T-cell reconstitution after alpha-beta-depleted transplantation in children. The V and J ends lost 5 bases and 4 bases respectively, with 12 bases between them. The CDR3 consists of 14 residues. The TCRbeta library was prepared with unique molecular identifiers. Via MiXCR, TCRdb re-called the PCR reads, giving one row per CDR3 protein. The sample lists 450,000 to 700,000 distinct CDR3 sequences, more than 20% occurring once. This TCR was sampled from a boy under two years old with Wiskott-Aldrich syndrome, due to receive a stem cell transplant. This chain joins TRBV12-3 or TRBV12-4 and TRBJ2-4; D perhaps matches TRBD1 (7 bases). Sequenced material: PBMCs, taken before TCRalphabeta/CD19-depleted stem cell transplant. CDR3 region: CASSPGDSKNIQYF. The CDR3 coding sequence is TGTGCCAGCAGTCCGGGGGACAGTAAAAACATTCAGTACTTC.